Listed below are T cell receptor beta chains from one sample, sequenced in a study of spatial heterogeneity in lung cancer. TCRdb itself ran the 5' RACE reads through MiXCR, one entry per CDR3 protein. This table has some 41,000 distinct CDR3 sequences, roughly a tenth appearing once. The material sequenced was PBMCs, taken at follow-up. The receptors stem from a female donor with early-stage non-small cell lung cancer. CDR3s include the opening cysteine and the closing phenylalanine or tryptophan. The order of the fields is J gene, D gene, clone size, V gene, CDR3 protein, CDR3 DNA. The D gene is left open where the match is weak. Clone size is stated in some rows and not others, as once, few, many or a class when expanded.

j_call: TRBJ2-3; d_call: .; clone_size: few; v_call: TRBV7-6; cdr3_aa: CASAFNTDTQYF; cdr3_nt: TGTGCCAGCGCCTTTAACACAGATACGCAGTATTTT
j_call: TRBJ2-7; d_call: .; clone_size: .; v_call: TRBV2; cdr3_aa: CASIETAVSYEQYF; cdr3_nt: TGTGCCAGCATCGAAACAGCTGTTTCCTACGAGCAGTACTTC
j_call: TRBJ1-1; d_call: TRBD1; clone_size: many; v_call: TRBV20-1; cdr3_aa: CSAAQGSLNTEAFF; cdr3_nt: TGCAGTGCCGCACAGGGGTCTCTGAACACTGAAGCTTTCTTT
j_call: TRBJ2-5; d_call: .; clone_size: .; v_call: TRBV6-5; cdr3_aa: CAAGITQETQYF; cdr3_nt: TGTGCGGCGGGGATAACTCAAGAGACCCAGTACTTC
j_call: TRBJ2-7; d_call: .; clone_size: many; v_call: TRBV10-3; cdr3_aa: CATSTDPTSYEQYF; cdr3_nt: TGTGCCACCTCCACGGACCCGACCTCCTACGAGCAGTACTTC
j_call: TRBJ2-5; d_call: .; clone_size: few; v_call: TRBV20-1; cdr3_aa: CSARDTSTGTETQYF; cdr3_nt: TGCAGTGCTAGAGACACAAGCACGGGGACGGAGACCCAGTACTTC
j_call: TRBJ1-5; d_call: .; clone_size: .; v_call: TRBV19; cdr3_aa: CASSIRDRNQPQHF; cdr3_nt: TGTGCCAGTAGTATAAGGGACCGAAATCAGCCCCAGCATTTT
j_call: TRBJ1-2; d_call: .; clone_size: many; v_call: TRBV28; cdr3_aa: CASSLLDGYTF; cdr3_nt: TGTGCCAGCAGTTTATTGGATGGCTACACCTTC
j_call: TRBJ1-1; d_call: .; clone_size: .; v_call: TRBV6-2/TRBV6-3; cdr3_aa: CASSLGVITEAFF; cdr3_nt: TGTGCCAGCAGTCTGGGGGTGATCACTGAAGCTTTCTTT
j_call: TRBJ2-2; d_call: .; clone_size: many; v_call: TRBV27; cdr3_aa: CASSLSTGELFF; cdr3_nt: TGTGCCAGCAGTTTATCCACCGGGGAGCTGTTTTTT
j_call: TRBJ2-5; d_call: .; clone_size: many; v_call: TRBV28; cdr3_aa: CASCPGVGETQYF; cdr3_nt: TGTGCCAGCTGTCCGGGGGTGGGAGAGACCCAGTACTTC
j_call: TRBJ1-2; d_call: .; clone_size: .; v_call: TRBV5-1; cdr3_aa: CASSLTQASYGYTF; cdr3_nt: TGCGCCAGCAGCTTAACGCAGGCTAGCTATGGCTACACCTTC
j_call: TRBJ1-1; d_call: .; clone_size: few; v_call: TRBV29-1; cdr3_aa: CSVDGGRNTEAFF; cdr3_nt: TGCAGCGTTGACGGGGGACGGAACACTGAAGCTTTCTTT
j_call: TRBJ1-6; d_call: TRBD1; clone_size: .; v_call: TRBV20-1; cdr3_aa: CSARDDRGYNSPLHF; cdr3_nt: TGCAGTGCTAGAGATGACAGGGGGTATAATTCACCCCTCCACTTT